The clone carrying this TCR beta chain occurred a few times. Its antigen is as yet unknown. The source of the sample is a study of Ad26.COV2.S vaccination and SARS-CoV-2 variants. For the study at large: Ad26.COV2.S was injected intramuscularly once or twice, 56 days apart. Findings of the study overall: Vaccine recipients had higher spike-specific TCR breadth than placebo recipients. Responses of spike-specific T cells (both CD8+ and CD4+) reportedly showed substantial breadth after vaccination.

This table comes from immunoSEQ multiplex PCR, and its TCRdb copy is limited to in-frame clones, with some not included. The top ten hold less than 4% of the sample, which has just over 350,000 clones, around 84% seen once. This sample's treatment: roughly 18 received Ad26.COV2.S at low or high dose, single or two shots; about 5 received placebo; per-sample allocation not given. Samples came from day 63 after the first vaccine or placebo injection. Ad26.COV2.S expressed prefusion-stabilized spike from the original Wuhan strain. V was trimmed by 7 bases and J by 0 bases, leaving 13 bases between them. The length of the CDR3 is 14 residues. Germline V lookup: CDR1 SGHRS, CDR2 YFSETQ.

This TCR was recovered from a person between 18 and 60 years old who received the Ad26.COV2.S COVID-19 vaccine or a placebo. The J gene is TRBJ1-1, the V gene TRBV5-1; D gene ambiguous. The sequenced sample was peripheral blood, obtained in a trial of Ad26.COV2.S vaccine versus placebo. CDR3 protein: CASAIGSLNTEAFF. DNA of the CDR3: TGCGCCAGCGCTATCGGCAGCCTGAACACTGAAGCTTTCTTT.